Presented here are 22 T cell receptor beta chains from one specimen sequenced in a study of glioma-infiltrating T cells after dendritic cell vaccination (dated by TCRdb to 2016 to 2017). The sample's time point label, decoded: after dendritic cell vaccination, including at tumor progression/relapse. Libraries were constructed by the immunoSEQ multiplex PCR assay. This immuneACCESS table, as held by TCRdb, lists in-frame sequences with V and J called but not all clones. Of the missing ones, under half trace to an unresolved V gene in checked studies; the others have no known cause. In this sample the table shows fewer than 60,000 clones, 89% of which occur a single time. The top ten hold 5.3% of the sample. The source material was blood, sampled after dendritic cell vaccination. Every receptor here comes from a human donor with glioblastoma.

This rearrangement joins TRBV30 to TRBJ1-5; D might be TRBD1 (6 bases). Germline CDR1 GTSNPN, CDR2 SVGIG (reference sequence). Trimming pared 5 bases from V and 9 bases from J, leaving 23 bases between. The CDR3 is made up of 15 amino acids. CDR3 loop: CAWGWGGAEKSPQHF. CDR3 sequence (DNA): TGTGCCTGGGGGTGGGGGGGCGCAGAGAAATCGCCCCAGCATTTT.

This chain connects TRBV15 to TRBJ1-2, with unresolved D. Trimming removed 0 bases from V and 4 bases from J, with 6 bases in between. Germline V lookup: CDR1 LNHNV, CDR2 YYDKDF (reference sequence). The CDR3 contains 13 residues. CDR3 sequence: CATSRDKSYGYTF. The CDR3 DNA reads TGTGCCACCAGCAGAGATAAGAGCTATGGCTACACCTTC.

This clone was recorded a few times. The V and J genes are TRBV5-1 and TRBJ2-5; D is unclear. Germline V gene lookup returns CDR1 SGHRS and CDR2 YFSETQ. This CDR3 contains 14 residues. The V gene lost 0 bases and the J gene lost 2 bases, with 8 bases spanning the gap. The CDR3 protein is CASSLGATQETQYF. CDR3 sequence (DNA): TGCGCCAGCAGCTTGGGGGCTACTCAAGAGACCCAGTACTTC. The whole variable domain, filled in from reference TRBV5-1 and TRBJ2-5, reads KAGVTQTPRYLIKTRGQQVTLSCSPISGHRSVSWYQQTPGQGLQFLFEYFSETQRNKGNFPGRFSGRQFSNSRSEMNVSTLELGDSALYLCASSLGATQETQYFGPGTRLLVL.

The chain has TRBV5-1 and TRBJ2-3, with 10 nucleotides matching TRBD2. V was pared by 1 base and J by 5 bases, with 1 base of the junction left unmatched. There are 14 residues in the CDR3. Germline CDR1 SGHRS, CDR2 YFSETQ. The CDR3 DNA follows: TGCGCCAGCAGCTTGCTAGCGGGAGTAGATACGCAGTATTTT. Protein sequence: CASSLLAGVDTQYF. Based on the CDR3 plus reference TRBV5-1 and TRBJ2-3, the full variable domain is KAGVTQTPRYLIKTRGQQVTLSCSPISGHRSVSWYQQTPGQGLQFLFEYFSETQRNKGNFPGRFSGRQFSNSRSEMNVSTLELGDSALYLCASSLLAGVDTQYFGPGTRLTVL.

In nucleotides, the CDR3 is TGTGCCAGCAGCAACTTCCTAAGACAGGGCTCCTACGAGCAGTACTTC. Translating gives CASSNFLRQGSYEQYF. The chain joins TRBV21-1 to TRBJ2-7; TRBD1 was called by the table and not checked on the DNA. TRBV21-1 is a recognized pseudogene. This CDR3 spans 16 amino acids.

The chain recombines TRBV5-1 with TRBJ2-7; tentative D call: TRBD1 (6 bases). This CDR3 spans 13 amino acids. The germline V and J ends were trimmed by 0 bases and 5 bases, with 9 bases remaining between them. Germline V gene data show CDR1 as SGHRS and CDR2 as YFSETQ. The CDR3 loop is CASSLAGADEQYF. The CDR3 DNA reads TGCGCCAGCAGCTTGGCAGGGGCGGACGAGCAGTACTTC. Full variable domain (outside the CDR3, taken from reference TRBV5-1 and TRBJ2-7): KAGVTQTPRYLIKTRGQQVTLSCSPISGHRSVSWYQQTPGQGLQFLFEYFSETQRNKGNFPGRFSGRQFSNSRSEMNVSTLELGDSALYLCASSLAGADEQYFGPGTRLTVT.

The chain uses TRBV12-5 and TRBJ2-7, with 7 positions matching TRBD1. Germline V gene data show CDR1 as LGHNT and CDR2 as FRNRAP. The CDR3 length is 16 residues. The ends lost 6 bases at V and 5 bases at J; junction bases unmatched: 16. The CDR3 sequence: CASGPTVSTGNDEQYF. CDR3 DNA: TGTGCTAGTGGCCCTACCGTGTCGACAGGGAATGACGAGCAGTACTTC.

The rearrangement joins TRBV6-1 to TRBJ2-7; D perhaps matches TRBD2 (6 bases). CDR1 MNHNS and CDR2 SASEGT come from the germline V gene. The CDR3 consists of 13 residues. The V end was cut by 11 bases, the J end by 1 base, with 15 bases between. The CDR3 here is CASAGTLSYEQYF. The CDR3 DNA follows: TGTGCCTCGGCGGGAACACTATCCTACGAGCAGTACTTC.

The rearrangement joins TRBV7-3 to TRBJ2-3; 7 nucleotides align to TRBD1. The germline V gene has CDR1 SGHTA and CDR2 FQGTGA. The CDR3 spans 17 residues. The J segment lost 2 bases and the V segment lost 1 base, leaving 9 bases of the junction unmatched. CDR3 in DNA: TGTGCCAGCAGCTTAAATCGGGACAGCCCCTACACAGATACGCAGTATTTT. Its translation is CASSLNRDSPYTDTQYF.

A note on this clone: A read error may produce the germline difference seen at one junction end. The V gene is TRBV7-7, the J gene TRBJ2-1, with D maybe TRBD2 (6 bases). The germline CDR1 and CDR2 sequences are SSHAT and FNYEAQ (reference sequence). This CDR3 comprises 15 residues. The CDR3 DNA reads TGTGCTAGCAGCTTAAAACTAGCAGCGTACAATGAGCAGTTCTTC. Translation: CASSLKLAAYNEQFF.

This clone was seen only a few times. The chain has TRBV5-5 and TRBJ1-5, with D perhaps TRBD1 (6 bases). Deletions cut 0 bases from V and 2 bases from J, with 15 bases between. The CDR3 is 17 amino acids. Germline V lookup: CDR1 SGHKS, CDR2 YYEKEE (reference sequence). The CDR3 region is CASSLGPRGTGNQPQHF. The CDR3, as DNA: TGTGCCAGCAGCTTGGGACCCAGGGGTACGGGCAATCAGCCCCAGCATTTT.

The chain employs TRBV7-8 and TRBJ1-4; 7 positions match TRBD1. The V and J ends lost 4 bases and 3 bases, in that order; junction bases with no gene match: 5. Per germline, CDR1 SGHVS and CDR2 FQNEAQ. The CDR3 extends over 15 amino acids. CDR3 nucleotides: TGTGCCAGCAGCTCACAGGGGTATTCTAATGAAAAACTGTTTTTT. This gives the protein CASSSQGYSNEKLFF. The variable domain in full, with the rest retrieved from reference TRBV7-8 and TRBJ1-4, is GAGVSQSPRYKVAKRGQDVALRCDPISGHVSLFWYQQALGQGPEFLTYFQNEAQLDKSGLPSDRFFAERPEGSVSTLKIQRTQQEDSAVYLCASSSQGYSNEKLFFGSGTQLSVL.

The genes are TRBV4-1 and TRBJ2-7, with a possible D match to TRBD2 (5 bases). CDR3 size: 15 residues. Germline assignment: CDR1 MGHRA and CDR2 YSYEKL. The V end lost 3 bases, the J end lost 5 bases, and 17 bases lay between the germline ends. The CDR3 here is CASSHPATARDEQYF. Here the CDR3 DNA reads TGCGCCAGCAGCCATCCGGCGACGGCGCGGGACGAGCAGTACTTC.

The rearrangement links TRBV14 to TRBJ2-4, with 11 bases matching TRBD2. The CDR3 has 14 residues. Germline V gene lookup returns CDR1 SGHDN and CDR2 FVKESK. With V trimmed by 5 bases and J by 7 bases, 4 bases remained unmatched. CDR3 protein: CASSIVAGGNIQYF. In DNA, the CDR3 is TGTGCCAGCAGCATCGTAGCGGGAGGGAACATTCAGTACTTC.

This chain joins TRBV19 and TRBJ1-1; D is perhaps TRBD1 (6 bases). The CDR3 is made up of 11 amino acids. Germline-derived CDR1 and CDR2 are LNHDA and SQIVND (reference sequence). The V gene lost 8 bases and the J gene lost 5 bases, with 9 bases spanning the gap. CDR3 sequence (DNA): TGTGCCAGTTTAGGGGGAACTGAAGCTTTCTTT. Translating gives CASLGGTEAFF.

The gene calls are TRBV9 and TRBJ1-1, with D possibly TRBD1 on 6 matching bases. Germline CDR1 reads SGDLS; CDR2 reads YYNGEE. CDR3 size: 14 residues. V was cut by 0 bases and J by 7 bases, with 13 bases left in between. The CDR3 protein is CASSVGNRASEAFF. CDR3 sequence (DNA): TGTGCCAGCAGCGTAGGTAACAGGGCGAGTGAAGCTTTCTTT. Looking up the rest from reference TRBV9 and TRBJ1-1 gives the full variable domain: DSGVTQTPKHLITATGQRVTLRCSPRSGDLSVYWYQQSLDQGLQFLIQYYNGEERAKGNILERFSAQQFPDLHSELNLSSLELGDSALYFCASSVGNRASEAFFGQGTRLTVV.

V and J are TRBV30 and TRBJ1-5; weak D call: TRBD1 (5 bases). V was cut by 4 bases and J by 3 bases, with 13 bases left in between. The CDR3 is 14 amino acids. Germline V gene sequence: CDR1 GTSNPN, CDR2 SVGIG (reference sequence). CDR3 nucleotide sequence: TGTGCCTGGAATGGCGGGACCTCCAATCAGCCCCAGCATTTT. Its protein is CAWNGGTSNQPQHF.

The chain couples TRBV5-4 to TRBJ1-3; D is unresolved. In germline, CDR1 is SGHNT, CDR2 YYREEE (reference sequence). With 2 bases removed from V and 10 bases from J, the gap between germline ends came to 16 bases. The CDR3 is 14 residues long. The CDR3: CASSFYPDPTTIYF. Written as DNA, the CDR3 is TGTGCCAGCAGCTTTTATCCCGACCCGACTACCATATATTTT. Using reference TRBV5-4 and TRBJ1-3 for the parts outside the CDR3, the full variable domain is ETGVTQSPTHLIKTRGQQVTLRCSSQSGHNTVSWYQQALGQGPQFIFQYYREEENGRGNFPPRFSGLQFPNYSSELNVNALELDDSALYLCASSFYPDPTTIYFGEGSWLTVV.

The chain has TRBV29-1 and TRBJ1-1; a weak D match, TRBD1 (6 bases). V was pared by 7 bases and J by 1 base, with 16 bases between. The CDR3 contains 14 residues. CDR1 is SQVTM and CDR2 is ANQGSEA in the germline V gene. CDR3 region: CSALGGGPNTEAFF. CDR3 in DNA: TGCAGCGCCTTAGGGGGGGGCCCGAACACTGAAGCTTTCTTT. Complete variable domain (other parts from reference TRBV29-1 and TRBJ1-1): SAVISQKPSRDICQRGTSLTIQCQVDSQVTMMFWYRQQPGQSLTLIATANQGSEATYESGFVIDKFPISRPNLTFSTLTVSNMSPEDSSIYLCSALGGGPNTEAFFGQGTRLTVV.

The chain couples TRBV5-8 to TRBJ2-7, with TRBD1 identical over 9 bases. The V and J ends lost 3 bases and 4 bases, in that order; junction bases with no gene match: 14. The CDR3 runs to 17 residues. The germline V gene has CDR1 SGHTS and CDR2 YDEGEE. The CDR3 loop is CASSSLLPGQGEYEQYF. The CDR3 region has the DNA TGTGCCAGCAGCTCCCTCTTACCGGGACAGGGTGAATACGAGCAGTACTTC.

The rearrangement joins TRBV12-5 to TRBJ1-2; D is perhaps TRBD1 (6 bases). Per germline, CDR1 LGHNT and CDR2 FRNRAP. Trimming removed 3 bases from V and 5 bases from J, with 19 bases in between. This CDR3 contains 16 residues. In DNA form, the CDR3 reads TGTGCTAGTGGTTTCCAAAGACAACAGGGCGAGTATGGCTACACCTTC. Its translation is CASGFQRQQGEYGYTF.

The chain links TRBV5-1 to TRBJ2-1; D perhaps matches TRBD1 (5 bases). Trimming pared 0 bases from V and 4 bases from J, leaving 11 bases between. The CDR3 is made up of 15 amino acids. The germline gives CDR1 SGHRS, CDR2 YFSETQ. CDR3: CASSLVQGAYNEQFF. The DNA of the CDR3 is TGCGCCAGCAGCTTGGTTCAGGGTGCTTACAATGAGCAGTTCTTC.